The table lists the clone carrying this T cell receptor (beta chain) with many counts. The time point here: patch test 3, about 24 weeks after DPC sensitization. Treatment defined: therapeutic diphenylcyclopropenone sensitization with weekly scalp DPC. Blood was drawn before each patch test was applied. Unique molecular identifiers were linked by the library to individual cDNA molecules. TCRdb re-derived calls from the RACE reads in MiXCR, one entry per CDR3 protein. The data contain approximately 86,000 distinct CDR3 sequences, around 9.9% of them seen just once; the ten biggest clones take up 0.85% to 1.2%. These data are taken from a study of human T cells and chemical hapten exposure. The overall study: Chiefly female patients presented with alopecia areata, totalis or universalis.

The junction had 7 bases not matched to a gene; V was cut back by 2 bases and J by 5 bases. CDR3 length equals 16 residues. CDR1 SGHKS and CDR2 YYEKEE come from the germline V gene (reference sequence). This specimen consisted of whole blood, obtained in connection with sensitization to the hapten diphenylcyclopropenone (DPC). The source of this sequence is a woman aged 25-40 years with alopecia areata. Some clones in this sample may be carry-over from other donors' samples. V and J are TRBV5-5 and TRBJ2-2, with 9 bases aligning to TRBD1. This CDR3 is CASSFLGQGPTGELFF. The CDR3 nucleotides read TGTGCCAGCAGCTTCCTCGGACAGGGGCCAACCGGGGAGCTGTTTTTT.